This TCR beta chain appears in the sequencing data of a study of blood T cells in healthy people across ages. Turning to the study itself: About one barcoded beta molecule per two T cells was the capture yield of template switching.

There are 14 residues in the CDR3. V shed 6 bases, J shed 2 bases, and the junction held 7 bases outside the gene matches. The germline CDR1 and CDR2 sequences are MNHEY and SMNVEV (reference sequence). A sample-barcoded 5' primer and a J-beta primer mix were used in a second PCR of about 6 to 12 cycles. Each cDNA molecule was tagged by a template-switch adaptor that had 12 random nucleotides. Sequencing recovered at least 2.5 million CDR3-containing paired-end reads from each sample. Each CDR3 protein gets one entry after TCRdb re-called the 5' RACE reads with MiXCR. The repertoire holds about 1.4 million distinct CDR3 sequences, with approximately 60% as singletons. A remark on this clonotype: The antigen is not known.

Findings of the study overall: Older age coincided with a roughly linear decline in TCR beta diversity per million T cells.

This chain joins TRBV27 and TRBJ2-7; 7 bases fit TRBD2. This receptor was obtained from a man aged 18 to 30 in good health. Sequenced: blood. The DNA for the CDR3 is TGTGCCAGCAGCAAGAAGCGGGGCGCCTACGAGCAGTACTTC. As protein: CASSKKRGAYEQYF.